The clone carrying this T cell receptor beta chain showed up just a few times. What it recognizes is unknown. A much larger clone sits a single nucleotide away, making a read error possible. The library was prepared for alpha chains; this beta chain is a stray read, so its frequency means little. Time point described: sample taken at primary tumor resection. The input material, whole RNA from tumor, nontumor lung or frozen PBMC, was sequenced unsorted. The record originates from a study of spatial heterogeneity in lung cancer. Study background: There were, on average, more than 9.5 raw-read appearances for each unique TCR and UMI combination.

Findings and caveats of the study: Within tumors, counts of expanded alpha and beta TCRs tracked tumor mutation counts.

TCRdb re-called the 5' RACE reads with MiXCR, one entry per CDR3 protein. The repertoire holds some 16,000 distinct CDR3 sequences, with approximately 7% as singletons. The CDR3 loop spans 14 amino acids. Germline values: CDR1 MDHEN, CDR2 SYDVKM. V gave up 2 bases and J gave up 11 bases, with 18 bases separating them. The chain recombines TRBV28 with TRBJ1-1; no clear D. The TCR originated in a female donor with early-stage non-small cell lung cancer. Sequenced here: lung tumor tissue, sampled at surgery. The CDR3 reads CASSLNPDPLDAFF. CDR3 in DNA: TGTGCCAGCAGTTTAAACCCAGATCCCCTCGATGCTTTCTTT.